Described below is a single TCR beta chain sequence and its context. Its antigen is as yet unknown. This specimen belongs to a study of graft-versus-host responses after intestinal transplantation. Overall study context: Multivisceral, liver-intestinal, or isolated intestinal grafts went to recipients. The study gave all recipients anti-thymocyte globulin induction, then tacrolimus and steroids for roughly 3 years. Study-wide results and caveats: Early declines in HvG clones that occurred post-transplant were associated with peak circulating GvH clone levels. Researchers found GvH clones in recipient marrow, and some showed up first in ileum or blood.

TCRdb keeps only in-frame clones here, not all; method: immunoSEQ multiplex PCR. Altogether about 100,000 clones are present, roughly 84% being singletons, with the ten largest covering about 0.93%. The CDR3 has 14 residues. Per germline, CDR1 GTSNPN and CDR2 SVGIG (reference sequence). V was trimmed by 0 bases and J by 4 bases, leaving 13 bases between them. This sample comprised unstimulated CD4+ T cells sorted from spleen or lymph node cells, obtained before transplant. The source of this sequence is a human donor who was the organ donor for an intestinal transplant. The chain has TRBV30 and TRBJ2-7; the D gene could be TRBD1 or TRBD2 (5 bases each). CDR3 DNA sequence: TGTGCCTGGAGTGTACTGGGGGTGTCTTACGAGCAGTACTTC. This translates into CAWSVLGVSYEQYF.